This TCR beta chain stems from a study of T cell clonality in common variable immunodeficiency. Study-wide points: In common variable immunodeficiency, TCR beta chains reportedly carried fewer deletions and N-nucleotide insertions.

TCRdb keeps only in-frame clones here, not all; method: immunoSEQ multiplex PCR. Observed in the sample are under 8,500 clones, none of them singletons. CDR3 length equals 14 residues. Germline V gene sequence: CDR1 SQVTM, CDR2 ANQGSEA. J lost 4 bases, V lost 5 bases, and 9 bases had no gene match. For at least one year, all CVID subjects received replacement immunoglobulin. As concerns this clone: Its antigen is not identified. The CDR3 extends 3 residues past the end of the read, so its final part is completed from the germline J gene.

The sequencing input was peripheral blood mononuclear cells. The receptor was derived from a human donor with common variable immunodeficiency. The chain uses TRBV29-1 and TRBJ2-5, with TRBD1 matching over 8 bases. The CDR3 bases that were read are TGCAGCGTTATAGATACGACAGGGGCAGAGACC. Protein product: CSVIDTTGAET. From start to end, the CDR3 is CSVIDTTGAETQYF. Supplemented by reference TRBV29-1 and TRBJ2-5, the full variable domain reads SAVISQKPSRDICQRGTSLTIQCQVDSQVTMMFWYRQQPGQSLTLIATANQGSEATYESGFVIDKFPISRPNLTFSTLTVSNMSPEDSSIYLCSVIDTTGAETQYFGPGTRLLVL.